This record looks at one T cell receptor beta chain sequence and its context. As yet, its antigen is unknown. This sample was taken from a study of vaccination effects on CD4 cells after COVID-19. Study-level background: Expansion with viral peptide pools was applied to antigen-specific CD4+ T cells by the ViraFEST assay prior to sequencing. The second dose preceded post-vaccine samples by a median of 72 days.

Investigators separated out CD4+ T cells once around nine days of culture had passed. BNT162b2 vaccine or mRNA-1273 vaccine was given to participants in two doses. Only in-frame clones appear in the TCRdb table, and some are missing; sequencing was by immunoSEQ multiplex PCR. The data contain more than 55,000 clones, approximately 80% of them seen just once; the ten biggest clones take up roughly 4.2%. Trimming cost V 2 bases and J 0 bases, with 11 bases left between them. Germline V gene data show CDR1 as GTSNPN and CDR2 as SVGIG (reference sequence). The CDR3 is made up of 15 amino acids. The chain recombines TRBV30 with TRBJ1-5; no reliable D call. The sequence derives from a human donor who received a COVID-19 vaccine. The source was CD4+ T cells from PBMCs cultured without peptide, collected after COVID-19 vaccination. The CDR3 DNA reads TGTGCCTGGAGTATGGGGTCCTATAGCAATCAGCCCCAGCATTTT. As protein: CAWSMGSYSNQPQHF.